Presented here are 15 T cell receptor beta chains from one specimen sequenced in a study of PD-1 blockade in classical Hodgkin lymphoma. TCRdb's copy holds only in-frame clones and misses some; the assay was immunoSEQ multiplex PCR. The repertoire has 15,000 to 25,000 clones, around 82% of them found once; the top ten carry 20%. Time point in this sample: cycle 4 day 1 (C4D1), after 5 to 7 weeks of nivolumab. Every patient experienced relapse after autologous stem cell transplantation, and brentuximab vedotin exposure varied. The material was peripheral blood mononuclear cells (PBMCs), obtained before the fourth cycle of nivolumab. The receptors come from a human donor with classical Hodgkin lymphoma.

The V gene is TRBV19, the J gene TRBJ1-5; tentative D call: TRBD1 (5 bases). Trimming left V 5 bases short and J 5 bases short, with 13 bases between. CDR3 length equals 14 residues. Looked up from germline, CDR1 is LNHDA and CDR2 is SQIVND (reference sequence). The CDR3 DNA follows: TGTGCCAGTAGTTTTTTGGGGGGGGATCAGCCCCAGCATTTT. It is translated as CASSFLGGDQPQHF.

The chain employs TRBV28 and TRBJ2-3; a weak D match, TRBD1 (5 bases). The CDR3 has 10 amino acids. The germline gives CDR1 MDHEN, CDR2 SYDVKM. The V end was cut by 8 bases, the J end by 10 bases, with 10 bases between. The DNA for the CDR3 is TGTGCCAGCGGTACAGGACCGCAGTATTTT. This codes for CASGTGPQYF. Full variable domain (outside the CDR3, taken from reference TRBV28 and TRBJ2-3): DVKVTQSSRYLVKRTGEKVFLECVQDMDHENMFWYRQDPGLGLRLIYFSYDVKMKEKGDIPEGYSVSREKKERFSLILESASTNQTSMYLCASGTGPQYFGPGTRLTVL.

This clone was picked up one time. This chain links TRBV5-1 with TRBJ2-1; 8 nucleotides agree with TRBD2. V lost 3 bases and J lost 6; bases outside the gene matches: 5. Germline CDR1 SGHRS, CDR2 YFSETQ. There are 14 residues in the CDR3. CDR3 region: CASSSGGPSNEQFF. Here the CDR3 DNA reads TGCGCCAGCAGCTCGGGGGGGCCCTCCAATGAGCAGTTCTTC.

The chain links TRBV14 to TRBJ2-7; D gene unclear. The CDR3 spans 11 residues. V was clipped by 2 bases and J by 6 bases, with 5 bases between them. Germline V lookup: CDR1 SGHDN, CDR2 FVKESK. The chain's CDR3 is CASSQYSEQYF. CDR3 coding DNA: TGTGCCAGCAGCCAATACAGCGAGCAGTACTTC.

The chain combines TRBV4-2 with TRBJ2-7, with 8 bases lining up with TRBD2. Germline lookup yields CDR1 LGHNA and CDR2 YNFKEQ. J lost 3 bases, V lost 0 bases, and 13 bases had no gene match. The CDR3 contains 18 residues. The CDR3 bases are TGTGCCAGCAGCCAAGATGGGGCTAGCGGGCGTTTTGACTACGAGCAGTACTTC. Translating gives CASSQDGASGRFDYEQYF.

V gene TRBV4-1 combines with J gene TRBJ2-1; possible D gene TRBD2, 5 bases. There are 12 residues in the CDR3. The V gene lost 3 bases and the J gene lost 9 bases, with 9 bases spanning the gap. Germline CDR1 is MGHRA and CDR2 is YSYEKL. Here the CDR3 DNA reads TGCGCCAGCAGCCACACTAGAGGTGAGCAGTTCTTC. It is translated as CASSHTRGEQFF.

This clone appeared once. This sequence joins TRBV12-5 and TRBJ2-3; D gene unclear. Trimming removed 1 base from V and 10 bases from J, with 9 bases in between. CDR3 length: 12 residues. Germline lookup yields CDR1 LGHNT and CDR2 FRNRAP. The CDR3: CASGLGPGAQYF. The CDR3 bases are TGTGCTAGTGGTTTGGGCCCCGGTGCGCAGTATTTT.

The chain is built from TRBV5-1 and TRBJ1-2; perhaps TRBD1 as D (6 bases). V lost 3 bases to trimming and J lost 4 bases, with 13 bases between them. Germline V CDR1 and CDR2: SGHRS, YFSETQ. CDR3 length: 14 residues. CDR3 protein: CASSSTQGTYGYTF. The DNA for the CDR3 is TGCGCCAGCAGCTCGACCCAGGGGACCTATGGCTACACCTTC.

The chain employs TRBV9 and TRBJ2-5, with D maybe TRBD1 (6 bases). The CDR3 covers 13 residues. With 3 bases removed from V and 2 bases from J, the gap between germline ends came to 8 bases. From germline, CDR1 is SGDLS and CDR2 YYNGEE. CDR3: CASSGGGQETQYF. CDR3 sequence (DNA): TGTGCCAGCAGCGGAGGGGGACAAGAGACCCAGTACTTC.

The J gene is TRBJ2-1, the V gene TRBV10-3; either TRBD1 or TRBD2 may fit D (5 bases each). The ends were cut back, 11 bases at V and 6 bases at J, with 23 bases in the middle. Germline lookup yields CDR1 ENHRY and CDR2 SYGVKD. The CDR3 covers 15 residues. For the CDR3, the DNA is TGTGCCGCTCGCACCCTAGGGACGTCGGGCAATGAGCAGTTCTTC. Its translation: CAARTLGTSGNEQFF.

The chain is built from TRBV5-4 and TRBJ1-1; D is uncertain. CDR3 size: 13 residues. Germline V gene lookup returns CDR1 SGHNT and CDR2 YYREEE (reference sequence). Trimming stripped 0 bases from V and 4 bases from J, with 7 bases between. Written as DNA, the CDR3 is TGTGCCAGCAGCTTGGCGGCGACCACTGAAGCTTTCTTT. Residues: CASSLAATTEAFF.

V usage is TRBV5-1 and J usage is TRBJ2-2; D call uncertain. This CDR3 is 14 amino acids long. V dropped 6 bases and J dropped 4 bases, with 13 bases sitting between them. The germline gives CDR1 SGHRS, CDR2 YFSETQ. CDR3 protein: CASKGIIGTGELFF. The CDR3 nucleotides read TGCGCCAGCAAAGGCATCATAGGCACCGGGGAGCTGTTTTTT. The full variable domain, rest sourced from reference TRBV5-1 and TRBJ2-2, is KAGVTQTPRYLIKTRGQQVTLSCSPISGHRSVSWYQQTPGQGLQFLFEYFSETQRNKGNFPGRFSGRQFSNSRSEMNVSTLELGDSALYLCASKGIIGTGELFFGEGSRLTVL.

V and J are TRBV27 and TRBJ2-1; no definite D call. This CDR3 has 17 residues. CDR1 MNHEY and CDR2 SMNVEV come from the germline V gene (reference sequence). V was pared by 3 bases and J by 7 bases, with 22 bases between. CDR3 sequence: CASSFSLDFLLTNEQFF. CDR3 nucleotides: TGTGCCAGCAGTTTCTCCCTCGACTTTCTCCTTACAAATGAGCAGTTCTTC.

The chain employs TRBV7-7 and TRBJ2-3; D gene unclear. CDR3 length: 13 residues. V shed 3 bases and J shed 0 bases, with 4 bases lying between them. Germline CDR1 and CDR2: SSHAT and FNYEAQ (reference sequence). The CDR3 nucleotides read TGTGCCAGCAGCTTCCTTAGCACAGATACGCAGTATTTT. Amino acids: CASSFLSTDTQYF.

The count of this clone is one. The rearrangement links TRBV7-8 to TRBJ1-2; TRBD1 matches 8 bases. Germline lookup yields CDR1 SGHVS and CDR2 FQNEAQ. The CDR3 is 16 amino acids. The junction had 5 bases not matched to a gene; V was cut back by 2 bases and J by 0 bases. The CDR3 DNA reads as TGTGCCAGCAGCTTACCAGGGGGCTCAGCTAACTATGGCTACACCTTC. This codes for CASSLPGGSANYGYTF.